The rows below give T cell receptor beta chains drawn from one sample of a study of blood T cells in healthy people across ages. TCRdb re-analysed the 5' RACE reads in MiXCR, keeping a single row per CDR3 protein. Of over a million distinct CDR3 sequences in the sample, 40% to 50% were seen once. Sequenced: blood. Receptor source: a woman between 18 and 30 years old in good health. The CDR3 runs from the conserved cysteine through the conserved F or W. A D gene is named only where the DNA matches it firmly. Size is stated for part of the rows, as once, few or many counts, or as a class when the clone is expanded.

cdr3_nt,cdr3_aa,v_call,j_call,clone_size,d_call
TGTGCCAGCAGTTATTCCGGGACCGAGAGCTCCTATAATTCACCCCTCCACTTT,CASSYSGTESSYNSPLHF,TRBV6-5,TRBJ1-6,-,-
TGTGCCTGCAGCTTAGAATCCGACAATGAGCAGTTCTTC,CACSLESDNEQFF,TRBV7-2,TRBJ2-1,-,-
TGCAGCGTTGGTGGACTAGCGGGGGGGAATAGTGAGCAGTTCTTC,CSVGGLAGGNSEQFF,TRBV29-1,TRBJ2-1,few,TRBD2
TGCAGTGCTAGAGATAGAGCGGGGCTAGAGAGAGAGCAGTTCTTC,CSARDRAGLEREQFF,TRBV20-1,TRBJ2-1,-,TRBD2
TGCAGCGTTGGTGGACCGAAAGAGACCCAGTACTTC,CSVGGPKETQYF,TRBV29-1,TRBJ2-5,many,-
TGTGCCAGCAGCCCCATCAGACACAATGAGCAGTTCTTC,CASSPIRHNEQFF,TRBV27,TRBJ2-1,few,-
TGTGCCAGCAGTCCCCCACTGGACATTTACGAGCAGTACTTC,CASSPPLDIYEQYF,TRBV12-3/TRBV12-4,TRBJ2-7,few,-
TGTGCCAGTAGGGACAGCCCAGTCTATGGCTACACCTTC,CASRDSPVYGYTF,TRBV2,TRBJ1-2,-,TRBD1
TGTGCCATCACCCGGGACGGATACCAGCAGTACTTC,CAITRDGYQQYF,TRBV10-3,TRBJ2-7,-,-
TGCAGTGCTACACCACTCGGGACTTACAATGAGCAGTTCTTC,CSATPLGTYNEQFF,TRBV20-1,TRBJ2-1,-,-
TGCGCCAGCAGCCCGAGTGAGGGAAGCTATGGCTACACCTTC,CASSPSEGSYGYTF,TRBV5-1,TRBJ1-2,-,-
TGCGCCAGCAGCCAAGCGAGAGATGGGATTCACAATGAGCAGTTCTTC,CASSQARDGIHNEQFF,TRBV4-1,TRBJ2-1,-,-
TGTGCCAGCAGTTTACGACAGGGTAGTGAAGCTTTCTTT,CASSLRQGSEAFF,TRBV6-4,TRBJ1-1,-,TRBD1
TGCAGTGCTAGCCTTTGGCGGGGAGAGACAGAGACCCAGTACTTC,CSASLWRGETETQYF,TRBV20-1,TRBJ2-5,-,-
TGCGCCAGCAGCCAAGTCGGGACAGGGGCCTATGGCTACACCTTC,CASSQVGTGAYGYTF,TRBV4-1,TRBJ1-2,-,TRBD1
TGCAGTGCTAGAGTTGGGGAGCTCTACAATGAGCAGTTCTTC,CSARVGELYNEQFF,TRBV20-1,TRBJ2-1,-,-
TGTGCCAGCAGCTTAAATTGGAGGGCGGGTGAAGCTTTCTTT,CASSLNWRAGEAFF,TRBV13,TRBJ1-1,few,-
TGTGCCAGCAGTACGGGACTAGTGGGCCTATCTACGCAGTATTTT,CASSTGLVGLSTQYF,TRBV25-1,TRBJ2-3,few,TRBD2
TGTGCCAGCTCCCGTACGGGACTAGCGGTAAAAGAGACCCAGTACTTC,CASSRTGLAVKETQYF,TRBV11-2,TRBJ2-5,few,TRBD2
TGCAGTGCTAGAGACGGGAGGCGCTCCTACGAGCAGTACTTC,CSARDGRRSYEQYF,TRBV20-1,TRBJ2-7,-,TRBD2
TGTGCCAGCAGACCCAGGGCAGGGGTCAATGAGCAGTTCTTC,CASRPRAGVNEQFF,TRBV6-4,TRBJ2-1,-,-
TGTGCCAGCTCCGTTGGTAGTGGAGGTTCACCCCTCCACTTT,CASSVGSGGSPLHF,TRBV7-9,TRBJ1-6,-,-
TGTGCCAGCAGTGGTAGCCGACACAATGAGCAGTTCTTC,CASSGSRHNEQFF,TRBV6-5,TRBJ2-1,-,-
TGCAGCGTTACGGGAGGATACGAGCAGTACTTC,CSVTGGYEQYF,TRBV29-1,TRBJ2-7,few,TRBD2
TGTGCCAGCAGTTTAAGGGTAAGGGACCCCAATCAGCCCCAGCATTTT,CASSLRVRDPNQPQHF,TRBV12-3/TRBV12-4,TRBJ1-5,-,-
TGCAGTGCTAGCGCATCTTCGGGACAGGGGTATACTGGGGCCAACGTCCTGACTTTC,CSASASSGQGYTGANVLTF,TRBV20-1,TRBJ2-6,few,TRBD1
TGTGCCAGCATTAACTTTTACAATGAGCAGTTCTTC,CASINFYNEQFF,TRBV3-1,TRBJ2-1,few,-
TGTGCCAGCAGTGAGCCGGCTGCAACTAATGAAAAACTGTTTTTT,CASSEPAATNEKLFF,TRBV6-1,TRBJ1-4,-,-
TGTGCCAGCAGTGCAAGTAGGTTCTTAGGACAGTACTTC,CASSASRFLGQYF,TRBV6-1,TRBJ2-5,-,-
TGCAGTGCTAGTTTAACCCGAACTAGCGGGCTCTACAATGAGCAGTTCTTC,CSASLTRTSGLYNEQFF,TRBV20-1,TRBJ2-1,few,TRBD2
TGTGCCATCAGTGAGCCTGGACTAGCGGGTGCCGATGAGCAGTTCTTC,CAISEPGLAGADEQFF,TRBV10-3,TRBJ2-1,few,TRBD2
TGTGCCATCAGCGGTGGGGGGAAGACCCAGTTCTTC,CAISGGGKTQFF,TRBV11-2,TRBJ2-1,-,-
TGTGCCAGCACCGTAGGGGGGGCAGTGGATACGCAGTATTTT,CASTVGGAVDTQYF,TRBV12-3/TRBV12-4,TRBJ2-3,-,-
TGCAGTGCTAGCACAGGGCCCGGGGCCAACGTCCTGACTTTC,CSASTGPGANVLTF,TRBV20-1,TRBJ2-6,few,-
TGTGCCAGCCTTATGGGGGGGCGCTCCTACAATGAGCAGTACTTC,CASLMGGRSYNEQYF,TRBV28,TRBJ2-5,-,-
TGCAGTGCTAGAGATTCGGGCTCTGGGGCCAACGTCCTGACTTTC,CSARDSGSGANVLTF,TRBV20-1,TRBJ2-6,-,-
TGTGCCAGCAGAGGGCTAGCTGTGGAGACCCAGTACTTC,CASRGLAVETQYF,TRBV7-9,TRBJ2-5,-,-
TGTGCCAGCGGCCGGGACACTGATCAGCCCCAGCATTTT,CASGRDTDQPQHF,TRBV2,TRBJ1-5,-,-
TGTGCCAGCAGTGAATTAGACCCCGATACGCAGTATTTT,CASSELDPDTQYF,TRBV6-1,TRBJ2-3,-,-
TGTGCCAGCAGCTCCTTAGTGTACGAGCAGTACTTC,CASSSLVYEQYF,TRBV7-9,TRBJ2-7,few,-
TGTGCCAGCAGTTACTCGATGAGCACAGATACGCAGTATTTT,CASSYSMSTDTQYF,TRBV6-5,TRBJ2-3,few,-
TGCGCCAGCAGTTCCAGACTAGCGGGGGGGCCGAACACCGGGGAGCTGTTTTTT,CASSSRLAGGPNTGELFF,TRBV12-3/TRBV12-4,TRBJ2-2,-,TRBD2
TGCGCCAGCAGCCGCAGCGGACTGACCTGTGAGCAGTTCTTC,CASSRSGLTCEQFF,TRBV5-1,TRBJ2-1,few,-
TGCAGCGTTGAATCGGACGGATTGAACACCTTC,CSVESDGLNTF,TRBV29-1,TRBJ1-2,-,-
TGTGCCAGCAGCACGCCGGGACAGGGCCTGAGCTCCTACGAGCAGTACTTC,CASSTPGQGLSSYEQYF,TRBV21-1,TRBJ2-7,once,-
TGTGCCAGCAGCCACGGACAGACGGAGGCCAAAAACATTCAGTACTTC,CASSHGQTEAKNIQYF,TRBV12-3/TRBV12-4,TRBJ2-4,few,-
TGCAGTGTCCTAGATGGTACGCAGTATTTT,CSVLDGTQYF,TRBV20-1,TRBJ2-3,few,-
TGTGCCAGCAGTTTGCCAGGACAGGGATCTCGTGGCTACACCTTC,CASSLPGQGSRGYTF,TRBV6-5,TRBJ1-2,-,TRBD1
TGCAGTGCCAGACTAGGGGAACTAACCGCCTACGAGCAGTACTTC,CSARLGELTAYEQYF,TRBV20-1,TRBJ2-7,-,-
TGCAGTGCTAGAGATCACGCGGGAGGGCCGGGCAATGAGCAGTTCTTC,CSARDHAGGPGNEQFF,TRBV20-1,TRBJ2-1,-,TRBD2
TGTGCCAGCAGCGTAGAGGGGGGCCCTAGCACAGATACGCAGTATTTT,CASSVEGGPSTDTQYF,TRBV9,TRBJ2-3,few,-
TGTGCCAGCAGCCAAAATAAAGGGGATTGGAACACTGAAGCTTTCTTT,CASSQNKGDWNTEAFF,TRBV4-2,TRBJ1-1,-,-
TGTGCCAGCAGTTGGGACAGCTACAATTCTGGAAAACTGTTTTTT,CASSWDSYNSGKLFF,TRBV2,TRBJ1-4,-,TRBD1
TGCAGCGTTGATTCAGGGTGGGACAGGGGCTATGAGCAGTACTTC,CSVDSGWDRGYEQYF,TRBV29-1,TRBJ2-7,-,TRBD1